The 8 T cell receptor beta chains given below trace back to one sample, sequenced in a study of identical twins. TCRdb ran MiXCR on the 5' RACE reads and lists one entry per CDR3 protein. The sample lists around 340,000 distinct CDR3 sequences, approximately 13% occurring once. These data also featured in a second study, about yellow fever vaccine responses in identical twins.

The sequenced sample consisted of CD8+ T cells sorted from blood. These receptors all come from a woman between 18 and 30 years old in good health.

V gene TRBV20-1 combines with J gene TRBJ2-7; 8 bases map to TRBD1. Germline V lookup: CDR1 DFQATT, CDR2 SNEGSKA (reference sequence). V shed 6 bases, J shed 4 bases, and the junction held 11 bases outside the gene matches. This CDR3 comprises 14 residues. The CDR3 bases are TGCAGTGCAATAGAATTTCAGGGGGCTTACGAGCAGTACTTC. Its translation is CSAIEFQGAYEQYF.

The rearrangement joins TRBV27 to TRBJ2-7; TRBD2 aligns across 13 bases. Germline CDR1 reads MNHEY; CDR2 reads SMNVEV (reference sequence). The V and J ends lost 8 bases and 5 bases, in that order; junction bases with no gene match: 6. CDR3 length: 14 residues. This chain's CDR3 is CASGGGLAGNEQYF. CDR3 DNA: TGTGCCAGCGGAGGGGGACTAGCGGGAAACGAGCAGTACTTC.

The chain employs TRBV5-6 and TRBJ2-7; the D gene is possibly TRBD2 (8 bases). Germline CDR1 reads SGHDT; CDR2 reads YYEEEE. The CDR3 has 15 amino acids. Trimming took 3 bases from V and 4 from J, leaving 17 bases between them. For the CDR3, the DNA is TGTGCCAGCAGCTCCCCGGGAGGGGGCGAATACGAGCAGTACTTC. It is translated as CASSSPGGGEYEQYF.

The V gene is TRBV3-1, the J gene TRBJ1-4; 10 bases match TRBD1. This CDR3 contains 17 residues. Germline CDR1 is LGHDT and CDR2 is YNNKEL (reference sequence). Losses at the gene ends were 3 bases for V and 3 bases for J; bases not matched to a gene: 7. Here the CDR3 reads CASSHRDRGLANEKLFF. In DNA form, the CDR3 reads TGTGCCAGCAGCCACAGGGACAGGGGTTTAGCTAATGAAAAACTGTTTTTT.

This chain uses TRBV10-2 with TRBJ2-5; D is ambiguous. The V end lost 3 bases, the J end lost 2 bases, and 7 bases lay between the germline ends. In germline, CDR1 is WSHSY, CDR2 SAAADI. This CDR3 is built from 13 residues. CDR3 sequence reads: CASSDYAQETQYF. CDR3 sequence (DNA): TGCGCCAGCAGTGATTATGCTCAAGAGACCCAGTACTTC.

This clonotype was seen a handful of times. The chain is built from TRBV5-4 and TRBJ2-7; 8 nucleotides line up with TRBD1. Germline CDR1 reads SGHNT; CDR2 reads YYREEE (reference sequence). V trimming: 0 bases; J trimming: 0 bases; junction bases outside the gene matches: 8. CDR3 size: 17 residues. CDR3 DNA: TGTGCCAGCAGCTTGGGTATGATGGGACAGGCCTCCTACGAGCAGTACTTC. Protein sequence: CASSLGMMGQASYEQYF.

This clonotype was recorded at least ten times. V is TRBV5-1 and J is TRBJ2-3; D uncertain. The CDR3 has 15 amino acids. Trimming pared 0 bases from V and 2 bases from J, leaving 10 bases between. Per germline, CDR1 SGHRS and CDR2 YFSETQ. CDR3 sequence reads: CASSLEAAFTDTQYF. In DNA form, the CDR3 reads TGCGCCAGCAGCTTGGAGGCTGCCTTCACAGATACGCAGTATTTT. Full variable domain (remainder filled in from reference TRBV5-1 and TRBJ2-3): KAGVTQTPRYLIKTRGQQVTLSCSPISGHRSVSWYQQTPGQGLQFLFEYFSETQRNKGNFPGRFSGRQFSNSRSEMNVSTLELGDSALYLCASSLEAAFTDTQYFGPGTRLTVL.

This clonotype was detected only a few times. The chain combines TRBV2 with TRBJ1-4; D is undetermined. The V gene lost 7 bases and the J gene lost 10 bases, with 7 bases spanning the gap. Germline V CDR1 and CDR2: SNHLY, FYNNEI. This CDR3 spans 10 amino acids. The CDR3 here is CASNGGKLFF. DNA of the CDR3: TGTGCCAGCAACGGCGGAAAACTGTTTTTT.